This T cell receptor (beta chain) is drawn from a study of T cell responses to AZD1222 COVID-19 vaccine (dated by TCRdb to the early 2020s). About the investigation overall: A total of 233 trial participants underwent TCR sequencing, of whom about 200 had received two doses of AZD1222 and about 25 had received two doses of the MenACWY control vaccine. Enrollment into the trials was organized by age into subgroups of 18-55, 56-69 and 70-plus years, and those subgroups contained roughly 150, 30 and 60 TCR-sequenced participants, respectively. Findings and caveats that apply to the study as a whole: In the small 56-69-year group, the increase in depth fell short of significance, most likely because of low power. Conclusions about previously exposed vaccinees are limited, since just six or seven AZD1222 recipients were seropositive for SARS-CoV-2 at baseline. After two AZD1222 doses, both the breadth and the depth of spike-specific TCRs were significantly higher than at day 0 and than in MenACWY recipients. No day 14 peak-response samples were available, so repertoires were characterized only after the peak T cell response. Most participants were white British and females outnumbered males, and the authors suggested that clonal diversity may have been underestimated. Nearly half of unique spike-specific TCRs reportedly recognized epitopes outside regions mutated in the B.1.351 and B.1.1.7 variants. Vaccine-associated CD4 TCRs spanned the whole spike protein, with dominant responses in regions 160-218 and 743-854.

Germline trimming: 0 bases from V, 8 bases from J; junction bases outside gene matches: 16. Taken from the germline V gene, the CDR1 and CDR2 loops are SGDLS and YYNGEE. The CDR3 has 18 amino acids, counting the end cysteine and phenylalanine. Only the CDR3 part of the read is kept: 54 bases, read in frame from the first base. The CDR3 regions of human TCRbeta chains were analyzed by immunosequencing. Concerning the study's data processing: Repertoire TCRs were checked for matches against a reference library of SARS-CoV-2-specific TCRs that had been generated using the MIRA antigen-specificity platform. Breadth meant the fraction of unique TCRs that were SARS-CoV-2-associated, whereas depth meant the fraction of total T cells that were SARS-CoV-2-associated. Using the MIRA data, every spike-specific TCR was mapped to the spike region that the TCR reacted to and assigned to either a CD4 or a CD8 class. Log10-transformed breadth and depth values were compared by one-way ANOVA with Sidak's multiple comparisons tests. The table comes from immuneACCESS by way of TCRdb, which keeps in-frame sequences with V and J called. Part of the clones is missing from these tables; in studies checked, under half for an unresolved V gene and the rest for unknown reasons. V, J and clone size reflect that table, while D and trimming were determined from the DNA. For this sample the table gives 150,000 to 160,000 clones, of which about 85% were detected only once. The top ten clonotypes cover approximately 7% of the sample.

Worth noting for this clone: There is no known antigen for this receptor. No much larger clone is present one base from it, and per-base qualities are unavailable.

Per the publication, the time point label means: sample from adult after SARS-CoV-2 infection, after symptom onset. A couple of convalescent COVID-19 patients, sampled after symptom onset from adults with prior SARS-CoV-2 infection, were also TCR-sequenced for comparison. The specimen was peripheral blood, collected after recovery from COVID-19. This sequence uses TRBV9 and TRBJ2-1; 8 bases in the middle match TRBD2. The TCR sequence derives from an adult who had recovered from COVID-19. The nucleotide sequence reads TGTGCCAGCAGCGTAGATTCGGGGTGGGGACTAGACGGTGATGAGCAGTTCTTC. Protein translation: CASSVDSGWGLDGDEQFF.